The T cell receptor (beta chain) described here comes from a study of T cells in Graves' hyperthyroidism and ophthalmopathy. Researchers barred patients who had uncontrolled infection, other autoimmune disease, pregnancy or lactation. Whole-study findings and limits: Ophthalmopathy was told apart from stable hyperthyroidism by a 13 V-J model. Researchers found most expanded thyroid clonotypes above 0.001 in blood as well.

This clonotype was detected many times. The target antigen is unknown. The CDR3 covers 14 residues. Trimming stripped 2 bases from V and 5 bases from J, with 12 bases between. Germline loops: CDR1 MNHEY, CDR2 SMNVEV (reference sequence). Amplified regions were TCR beta CDR3 sequences from RNA transcripts. HTBI primers were employed in a first-round RT-PCR of the TCR CDR3. TCRdb itself ran the multiplex PCR reads through MiXCR, one entry per CDR3 protein. Found here are some 300,000 distinct CDR3 sequences, roughly 19% of them singletons; the top ten hold about two fifths. The chain is built from TRBV27 and TRBJ2-5, with D perhaps being TRBD1 or TRBD2 (5 bases each). This receptor was taken from a man in his fifties or sixties with Graves' ophthalmopathy. Sequenced material: blood. CDR3 nucleotide sequence: TGTGCCAGCAGTTTAAGAGGGGCAGGGGAGACCCAGTACTTC. Amino acid sequence: CASSLRGAGETQYF.